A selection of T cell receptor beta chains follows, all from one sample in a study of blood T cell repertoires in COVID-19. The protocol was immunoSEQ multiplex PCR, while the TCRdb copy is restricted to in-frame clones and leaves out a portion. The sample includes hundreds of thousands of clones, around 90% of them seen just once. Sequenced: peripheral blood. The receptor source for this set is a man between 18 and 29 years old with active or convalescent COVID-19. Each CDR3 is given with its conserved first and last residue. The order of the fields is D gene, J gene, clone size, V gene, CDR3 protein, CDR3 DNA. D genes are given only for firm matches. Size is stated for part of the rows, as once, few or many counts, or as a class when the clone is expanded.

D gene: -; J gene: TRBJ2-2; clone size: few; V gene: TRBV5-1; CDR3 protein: CASRARGGESGELFF; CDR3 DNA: TGCGCCAGCAGAGCTAGGGGGGGAGAGTCCGGGGAGCTGTTTTTT
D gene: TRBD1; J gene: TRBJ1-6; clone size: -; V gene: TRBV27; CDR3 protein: CASSPMGTGGSPLHF; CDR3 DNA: TGTGCCAGCAGTCCGATGGGGACAGGGGGATCACCCCTCCACTTT
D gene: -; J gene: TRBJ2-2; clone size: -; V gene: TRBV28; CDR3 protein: CAASDRNTGELFF; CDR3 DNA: TGTGCCGCCAGCGACAGGAACACCGGGGAGCTGTTTTTT
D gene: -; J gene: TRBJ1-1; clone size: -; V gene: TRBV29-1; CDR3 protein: CSVELRMGRKAFF; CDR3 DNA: TGCAGCGTTGAGCTTCGTATGGGGAGGAAAGCTTTCTTT
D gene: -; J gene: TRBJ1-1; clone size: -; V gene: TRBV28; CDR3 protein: CASSFRVDTEAFF; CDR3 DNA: TGTGCCAGCAGTTTCAGGGTCGACACTGAAGCTTTCTTT
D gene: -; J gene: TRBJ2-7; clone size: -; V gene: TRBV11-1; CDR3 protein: CASSLAVVGGYEQYF; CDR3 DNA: TGTGCCAGCAGCTTAGCAGTTGTGGGGGGCTACGAGCAGTACTTC
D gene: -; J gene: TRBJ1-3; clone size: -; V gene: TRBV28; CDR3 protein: CASSLGMGRSSGNTIYF; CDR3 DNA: TGTGCCAGCAGTTTAGGTATGGGCAGAAGCTCTGGAAACACCATATATTTT
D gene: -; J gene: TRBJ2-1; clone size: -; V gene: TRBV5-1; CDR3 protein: CASSFLEDSYNEQFF; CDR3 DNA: TGCGCCAGCAGCTTTCTAGAGGACTCCTACAATGAGCAGTTCTTC
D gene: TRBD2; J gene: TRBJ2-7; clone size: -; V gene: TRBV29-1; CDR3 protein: CSATSGGGREQYF; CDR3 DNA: TGCAGCGCTACTAGCGGAGGGGGGAGGGAGCAGTACTTC
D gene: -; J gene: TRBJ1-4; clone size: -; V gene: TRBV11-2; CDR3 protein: CASSLSSERNEKLFF; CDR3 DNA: TGTGCCAGCAGCTTATCTTCGGAGCGTAATGAAAAACTGTTTTTT
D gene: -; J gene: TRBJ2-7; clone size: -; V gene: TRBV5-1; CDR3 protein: CASSLSAGPGGEQYF; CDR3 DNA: TGCGCCAGCAGCTTGTCAGCAGGCCCCGGGGGCGAGCAGTACTTC
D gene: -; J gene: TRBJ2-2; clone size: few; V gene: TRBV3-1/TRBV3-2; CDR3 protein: CASSQQVNTGELFF; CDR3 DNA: TGTGCCAGCAGCCAACAGGTGAACACCGGGGAGCTGTTTTTT
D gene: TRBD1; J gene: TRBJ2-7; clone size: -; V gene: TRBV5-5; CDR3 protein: CASSFTGGGYEQYF; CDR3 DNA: TGTGCCAGCAGCTTCACAGGGGGTGGGTACGAGCAGTACTTC
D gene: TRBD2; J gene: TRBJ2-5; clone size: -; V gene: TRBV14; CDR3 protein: CASSQKNPLAGAETQYF; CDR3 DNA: TGTGCCAGCAGCCAGAAAAACCCGCTAGCGGGGGCGGAGACCCAGTACTTC
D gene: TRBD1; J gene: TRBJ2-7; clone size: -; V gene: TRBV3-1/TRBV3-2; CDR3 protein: CASSQGLGRTGSYEQYF; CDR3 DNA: TGTGCCAGCAGCCAAGGGCTCGGAAGGACAGGGTCCTACGAGCAGTACTTC
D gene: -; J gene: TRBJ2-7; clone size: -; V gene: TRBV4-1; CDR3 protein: CASSQDNQGLTYEQYF; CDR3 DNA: TGCGCCAGCAGCCAAGATAATCAGGGTTTGACCTACGAGCAGTACTTC
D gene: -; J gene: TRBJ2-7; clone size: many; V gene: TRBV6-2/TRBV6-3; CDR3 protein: CASSYGTNSYEQYF; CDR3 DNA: TGTGCCAGCAGTTACGGGACAAACTCCTACGAGCAGTACTTC
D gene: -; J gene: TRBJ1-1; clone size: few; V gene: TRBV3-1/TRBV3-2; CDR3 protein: CASSRRGGNTEAFF; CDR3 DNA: TGTGCCAGCAGCCGAAGAGGGGGTAACACTGAAGCTTTCTTT
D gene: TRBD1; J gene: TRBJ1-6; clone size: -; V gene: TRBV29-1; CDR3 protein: CSVSDRVGSPLHF; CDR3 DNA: TGCAGCGTTTCGGACAGGGTCGGATCACCCCTCCACTTT
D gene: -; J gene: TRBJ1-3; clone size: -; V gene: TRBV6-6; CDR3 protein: CASSYSKPDSGNTIYF; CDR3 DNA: TGTGCCAGCAGTTACTCGAAGCCCGATTCTGGAAACACCATATATTTT